This entry concerns a single T cell receptor (beta chain). Antigen: not known. 5'RACE template switching generated TCR cDNA, adding a universal primer site and UMIs. TCRdb re-derived calls from the 5' RACE reads in MiXCR, one entry per CDR3 protein. Of 300,000 or so distinct CDR3 sequences listed, about 4% are singletons. The data belong to a study of T cells after yellow fever vaccination. Study-wide results and limits: Post-booster reappearance was seen for most primary-vaccination clones (96% CD4, about 88% CD8). Overall, a small share of clonotypes was seen in both CD4 and CD8 compartments.

CDR1 LGHNA and CDR2 YSLEER come from the germline V gene. The J segment lost 1 base and the V segment lost 3 bases, leaving 7 bases of the junction unmatched. The CDR3 runs 16 residues. This chain joins TRBV4-3 and TRBJ2-3; the match to TRBD1 covers 7 bases. The source material was PBMCs, sampled 5 days after the yellow fever booster vaccination. This sequence originates from a man younger than 30 who received the YFV17D yellow fever vaccine. The CDR3 sequence: CASSHSTQGGTDTQYF. Written as DNA, the CDR3 is TGCGCCAGCAGCCATTCCACTCAGGGGGGCACAGATACGCAGTATTTT.